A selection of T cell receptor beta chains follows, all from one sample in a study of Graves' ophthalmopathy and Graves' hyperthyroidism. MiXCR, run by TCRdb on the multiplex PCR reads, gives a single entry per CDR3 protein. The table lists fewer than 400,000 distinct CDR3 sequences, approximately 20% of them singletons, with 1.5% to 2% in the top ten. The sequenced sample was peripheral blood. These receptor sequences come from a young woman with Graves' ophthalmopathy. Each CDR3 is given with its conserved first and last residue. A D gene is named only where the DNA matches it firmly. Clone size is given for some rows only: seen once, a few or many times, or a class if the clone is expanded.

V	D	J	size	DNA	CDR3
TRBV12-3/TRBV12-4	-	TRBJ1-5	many	TGTGCCAGCAGTTTTACGGGGGCTAGCAATCAGCCCCAGCATTTT	CASSFTGASNQPQHF
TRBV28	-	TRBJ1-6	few	TGTGCCAGCAGGAAGGCACGGCAGAGCTCCTATAATTCACCCCTCCACTTT	CASRKARQSSYNSPLHF
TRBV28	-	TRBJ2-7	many	TGTGCCAGCAGTTTATTCCGGGACTTCAATCGGGGCGGAGAGCAGTACTTC	CASSLFRDFNRGGEQYF
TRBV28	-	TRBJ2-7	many	TGTGCCAGCACCACCTCCGGGAGACTAAGTCCGCAGTACTTC	CASTTSGRLSPQYF
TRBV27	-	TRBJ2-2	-	TGTGCCAGCAGTTTATCGAGTTCGGCCGGGGAGCTGTTTTTT	CASSLSSSAGELFF
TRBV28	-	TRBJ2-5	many	TGTGCCAGCAGCCAATGGCCCTTGCGGGAGACCCAGTACTTC	CASSQWPLRETQYF
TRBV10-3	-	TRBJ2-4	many	TGTGCCATCAGTGAAAGGGCAGATCCCAAAAACATTCAGTACTTC	CAISERADPKNIQYF
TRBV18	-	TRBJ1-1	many	TGTGCCAGCTCACTGCAGGCGCTGAACACTGAAGCTTTCTTT	CASSLQALNTEAFF
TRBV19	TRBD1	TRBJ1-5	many	TGTGCCAGTAATGACAGGGGTTATCAGCCCCAGCATTTT	CASNDRGYQPQHF
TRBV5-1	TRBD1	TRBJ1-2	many	TGCGCCAGCACCTTGGATGGGACAGACTATGGCTACACCTTC	CASTLDGTDYGYTF
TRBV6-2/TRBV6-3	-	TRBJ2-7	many	TGTGCCAGCAGTTACCGGCGATATGTATACGAGCAGTACTTC	CASSYRRYVYEQYF
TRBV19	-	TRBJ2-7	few	TGTGCCAGTAGCCTCCGGGACTCTTTTTACGAGCAGTACTTC	CASSLRDSFYEQYF
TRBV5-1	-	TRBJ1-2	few	TGCGCCAGCAGCCGCATGACAGGCACCTATGGCTACACCTTC	CASSRMTGTYGYTF
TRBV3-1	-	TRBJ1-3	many	TGTGCCAGCAGCCGCGTCCTCGGGTTGACCATATATTTT	CASSRVLGLTIYF
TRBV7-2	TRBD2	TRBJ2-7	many	TGTGCCAGCAGCTCCCTAGCGGGAGTGGCCGAGCAGTACTTC	CASSSLAGVAEQYF
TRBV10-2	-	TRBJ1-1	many	TGCGCCAGCAGAGGGGGGCGCGGGATGAACACTGAAGCTTTCTTT	CASRGGRGMNTEAFF
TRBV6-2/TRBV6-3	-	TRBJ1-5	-	TGTGCCAGCAGGTCGGCGAATCAGCCCCAGCATTTT	CASRSANQPQHF
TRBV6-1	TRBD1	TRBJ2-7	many	TGTGCCAGCAGTGAAGCCCCGACAGGGGGCGACGAGCAGTACTTC	CASSEAPTGGDEQYF
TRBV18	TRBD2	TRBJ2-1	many	TGTGCCAGCTCACCACCTCTAGCGGGACGGGGAGAGCAGTTCTTC	CASSPPLAGRGEQFF
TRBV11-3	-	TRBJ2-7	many	TGTGCCAGCAGCTTCAGTAGGCACATCAGATACGAGCAGTACTTC	CASSFSRHIRYEQYF
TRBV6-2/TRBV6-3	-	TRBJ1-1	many	TGTGCCAGCAGGAAGACAGTGAACACTGAAGCTTTCTTT	CASRKTVNTEAFF
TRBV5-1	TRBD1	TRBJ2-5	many	TGCGCCAGCAGCTTGCCTCCGGGACAGGGGGCCCTTGAGACCCAGTACTTC	CASSLPPGQGALETQYF
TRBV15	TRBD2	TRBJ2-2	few	TGTGCCACCAGCAGAGATCGAGGGACTAGCGGGACGATCGGGGAGCTGTTTTTT	CATSRDRGTSGTIGELFF
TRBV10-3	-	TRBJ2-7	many	TGTGCCATCTCCTCACTCAGGGCGTACTACGAGCAGTACTTC	CAISSLRAYYEQYF
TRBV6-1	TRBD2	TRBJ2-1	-	TGTGCCAGCAATCGTGGCGGGAGGGTTAATGAGCAGTTCTTC	CASNRGGRVNEQFF
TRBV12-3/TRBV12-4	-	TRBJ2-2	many	TGTGCCAGCAGTTTAGTTCAGGGTTGGACCGGGGAGCTGTTTTTT	CASSLVQGWTGELFF
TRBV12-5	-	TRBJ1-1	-	TGTGCTAGTGGCTCGAGCGGCAGGGGATCTGAAGCTTTCTTT	CASGSSGRGSEAFF
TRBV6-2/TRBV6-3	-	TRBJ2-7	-	TGTGCCAGCAGTTACTTGCCCGGGGACAAGGGTTACGAGCAGTACTTC	CASSYLPGDKGYEQYF
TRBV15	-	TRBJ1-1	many	TGTGCCACCAGCAGAGACGCGGGGGTGAACACTGAAGCTTTCTTT	CATSRDAGVNTEAFF
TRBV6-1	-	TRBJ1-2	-	TGTGCCAGCAGGACTATCGACAGCATCTATGGCTACACCTTC	CASRTIDSIYGYTF
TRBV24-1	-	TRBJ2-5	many	TGTGCCACCAGCATACGGGGCCAAGAGACCCAGTACTTC	CATSIRGQETQYF
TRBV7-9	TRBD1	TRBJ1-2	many	TGTGCCAGCACCCGCTTAAGGGGACAGAACTATGGCTACACCTTC	CASTRLRGQNYGYTF
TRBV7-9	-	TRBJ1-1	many	TGTGCCAGCAGCAGCGACAGCCACCTGGGGACTGAAGCTTTCTTT	CASSSDSHLGTEAFF
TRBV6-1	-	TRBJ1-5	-	TGTGCCATCAGGGGTACAAACAATCAGCCCCAGCATTTT	CAIRGTNNQPQHF
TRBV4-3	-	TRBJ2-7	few	TGCGCCAGCAGCCCCCGGGGTATGTCGTACGAGCAGTACTTC	CASSPRGMSYEQYF
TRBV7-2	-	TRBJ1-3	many	TGTGCCAGCAGCTTAGGGTTACCCTCTGGAAACACCATATATTTT	CASSLGLPSGNTIYF
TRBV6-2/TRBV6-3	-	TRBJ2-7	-	TGTGCCAGCAGTTACTCGAGGACAGTCTTATCCTACGAGCAGTACTTC	CASSYSRTVLSYEQYF
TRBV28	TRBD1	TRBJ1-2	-	TGTGCCAGCACTCCGACTGGACAGGACCCGCTTAACTATGGCTACACCTTC	CASTPTGQDPLNYGYTF
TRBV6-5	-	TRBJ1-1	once	TGTGCCAGCAGTTCCCCCGATGGAGTGAACACTGAAGCTTTCTTT	CASSSPDGVNTEAFF
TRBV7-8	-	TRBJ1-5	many	TGTGCCAGCAGTCCTACAGGGTTTAGCAATCAGCCCCAGCATTTT	CASSPTGFSNQPQHF
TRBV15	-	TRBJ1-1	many	TGTGCCACCAGCAGAGGAGGCGGGAACACTGAAGCTTTCTTT	CATSRGGGNTEAFF
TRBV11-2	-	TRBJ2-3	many	TGTGCCAGCAGCCCCCCTACGAGGAGTAGTATCGCAGATACGCAGTATTTT	CASSPPTRSSIADTQYF